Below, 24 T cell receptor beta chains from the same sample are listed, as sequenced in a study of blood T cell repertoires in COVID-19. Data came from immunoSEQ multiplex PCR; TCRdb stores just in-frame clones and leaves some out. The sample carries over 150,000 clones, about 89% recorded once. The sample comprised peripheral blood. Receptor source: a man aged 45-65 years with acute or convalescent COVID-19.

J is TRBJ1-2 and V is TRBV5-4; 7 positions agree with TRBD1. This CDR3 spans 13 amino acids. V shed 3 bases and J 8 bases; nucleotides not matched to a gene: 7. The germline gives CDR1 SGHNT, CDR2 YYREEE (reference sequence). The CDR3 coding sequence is TGTGCCAGCAGCTCTCCCCCAGGGGGGGGCTACACCTTC. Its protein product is CASSSPPGGGYTF.

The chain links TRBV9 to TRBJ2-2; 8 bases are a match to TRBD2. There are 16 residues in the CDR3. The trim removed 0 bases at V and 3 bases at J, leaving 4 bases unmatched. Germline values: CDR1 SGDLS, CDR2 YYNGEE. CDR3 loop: CASSVVAGMDTGELFF. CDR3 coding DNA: TGTGCCAGCAGCGTAGTAGCGGGAATGGACACCGGGGAGCTGTTTTTT. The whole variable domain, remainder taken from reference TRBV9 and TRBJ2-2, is DSGVTQTPKHLITATGQRVTLRCSPRSGDLSVYWYQQSLDQGLQFLIQYYNGEERAKGNILERFSAQQFPDLHSELNLSSLELGDSALYFCASSVVAGMDTGELFFGEGSRLTVL.

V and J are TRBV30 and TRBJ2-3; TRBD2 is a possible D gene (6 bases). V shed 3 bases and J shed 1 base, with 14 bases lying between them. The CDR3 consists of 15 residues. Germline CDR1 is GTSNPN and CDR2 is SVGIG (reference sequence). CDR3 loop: CAWSPPASGTDTQYF. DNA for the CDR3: TGTGCCTGGAGCCCCCCGGCTAGCGGCACAGATACGCAGTATTTT.

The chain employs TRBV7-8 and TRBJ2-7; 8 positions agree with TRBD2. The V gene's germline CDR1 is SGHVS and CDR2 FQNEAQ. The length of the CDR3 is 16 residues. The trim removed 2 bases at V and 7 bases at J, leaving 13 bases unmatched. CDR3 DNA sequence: TGTGCCAGCAGCTTATCATCACGGGGGGGGGCCCTGGAGCAGTACGTC. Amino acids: CASSLSSRGGALEQYV.

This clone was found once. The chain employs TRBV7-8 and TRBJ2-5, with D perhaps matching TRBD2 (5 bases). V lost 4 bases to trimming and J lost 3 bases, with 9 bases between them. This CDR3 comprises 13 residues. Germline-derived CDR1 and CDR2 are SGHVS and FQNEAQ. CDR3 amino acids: CASSSAGEETQYF. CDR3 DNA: TGTGCCAGCAGCTCAGCCGGGGAAGAGACCCAGTACTTC. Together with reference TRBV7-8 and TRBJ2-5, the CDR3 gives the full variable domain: GAGVSQSPRYKVAKRGQDVALRCDPISGHVSLFWYQQALGQGPEFLTYFQNEAQLDKSGLPSDRFFAERPEGSVSTLKIQRTQQEDSAVYLCASSSAGEETQYFGPGTRLLVL.

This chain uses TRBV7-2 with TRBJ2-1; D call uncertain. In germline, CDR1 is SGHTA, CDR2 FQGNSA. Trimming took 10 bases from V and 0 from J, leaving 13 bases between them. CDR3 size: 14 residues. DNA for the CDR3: TGTGCCACCCGAGATGTCAACTCCTACAATGAGCAGTTCTTC. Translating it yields CATRDVNSYNEQFF.

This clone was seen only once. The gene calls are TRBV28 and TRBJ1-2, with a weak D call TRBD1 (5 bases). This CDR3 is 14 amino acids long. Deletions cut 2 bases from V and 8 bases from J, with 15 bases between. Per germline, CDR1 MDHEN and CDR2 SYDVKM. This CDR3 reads CASSLTGDRKGYTF. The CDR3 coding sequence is TGTGCCAGCAGTTTAACGGGGGATAGGAAGGGCTACACCTTC.

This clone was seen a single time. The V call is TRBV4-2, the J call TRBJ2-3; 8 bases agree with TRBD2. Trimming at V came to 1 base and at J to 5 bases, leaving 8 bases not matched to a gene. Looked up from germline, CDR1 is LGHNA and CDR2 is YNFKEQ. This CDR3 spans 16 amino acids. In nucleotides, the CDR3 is TGTGCCAGCAGCCAAGCTCTAGCGGGTACCGGAGATACGCAGTATTTT. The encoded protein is CASSQALAGTGDTQYF.

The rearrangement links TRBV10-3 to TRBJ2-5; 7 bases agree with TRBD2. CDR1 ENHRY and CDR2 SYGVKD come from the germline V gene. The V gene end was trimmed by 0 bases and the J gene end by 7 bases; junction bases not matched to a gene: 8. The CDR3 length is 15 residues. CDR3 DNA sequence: TGTGCCATCAGTGAGTCGAAGCGGGGTACGGGGACCCAGTACTTC. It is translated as CAISESKRGTGTQYF.

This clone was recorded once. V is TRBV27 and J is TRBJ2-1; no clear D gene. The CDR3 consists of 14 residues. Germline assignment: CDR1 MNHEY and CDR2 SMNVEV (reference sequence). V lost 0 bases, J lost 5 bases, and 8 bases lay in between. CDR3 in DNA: TGTGCCAGCAGTTTATCGTACAGAAACAATGAGCAGTTCTTC. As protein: CASSLSYRNNEQFF.

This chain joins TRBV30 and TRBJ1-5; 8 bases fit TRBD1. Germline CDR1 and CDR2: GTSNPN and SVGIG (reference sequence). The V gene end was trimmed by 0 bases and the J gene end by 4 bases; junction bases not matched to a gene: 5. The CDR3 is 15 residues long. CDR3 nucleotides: TGTGCCTGGAGTGTACGGGACAGGTCAAATCAGCCCCAGCATTTT. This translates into CAWSVRDRSNQPQHF.

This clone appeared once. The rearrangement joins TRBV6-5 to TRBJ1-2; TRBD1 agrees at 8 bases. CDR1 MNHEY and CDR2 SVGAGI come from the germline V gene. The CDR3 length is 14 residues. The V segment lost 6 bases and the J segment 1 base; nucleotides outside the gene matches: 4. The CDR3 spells CASSPGQGNYGYTF. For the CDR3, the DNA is TGTGCCAGCAGCCCCGGACAGGGTAACTATGGCTACACCTTC.

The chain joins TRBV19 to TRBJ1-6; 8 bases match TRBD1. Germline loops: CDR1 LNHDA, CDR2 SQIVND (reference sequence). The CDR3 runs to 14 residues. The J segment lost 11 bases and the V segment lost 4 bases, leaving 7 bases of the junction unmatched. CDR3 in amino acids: CASSTRGQTAPLHF. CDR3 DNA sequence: TGTGCCAGTAGTACCAGGGGGCAAACGGCACCCCTCCACTTT.

The CDR3, as DNA: TGTGCCAGCAGCCAAGAGTTCAGGGGGAACACAGATACGCAGTATTTT. Encoded protein: CASSQEFRGNTDTQYF. The chain employs TRBV14 and TRBJ2-3; 7 positions match TRBD1. The CDR3 loop spans 16 amino acids. CDR1 is SGHDN, CDR2 FVKESK, per germline. The V and J ends lost 0 bases and 2 bases, in that order; junction bases with no gene match: 5. Using reference TRBV14 and TRBJ2-3 for the parts outside the CDR3, the full variable domain is EAGVTQFPSHSVIEKGQTVTLRCDPISGHDNLYWYRRVMGKEIKFLLHFVKESKQDESGMPNNRFLAERTGGTYSTLKVQPAELEDSGVYFCASSQEFRGNTDTQYFGPGTRLTVL.

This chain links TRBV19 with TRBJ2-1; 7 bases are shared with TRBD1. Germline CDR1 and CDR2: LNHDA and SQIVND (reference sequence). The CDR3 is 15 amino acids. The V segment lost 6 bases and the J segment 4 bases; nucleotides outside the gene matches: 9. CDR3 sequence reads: CASSPRGSNYNEQFF. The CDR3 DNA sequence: TGTGCCAGTAGCCCCAGGGGGTCCAATTACAATGAGCAGTTCTTC.

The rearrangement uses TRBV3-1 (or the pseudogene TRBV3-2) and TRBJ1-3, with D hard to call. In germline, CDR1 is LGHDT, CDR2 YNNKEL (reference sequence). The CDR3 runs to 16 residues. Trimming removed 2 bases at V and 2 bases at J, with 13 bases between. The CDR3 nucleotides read TGTGCCAGCAGCCAATTGGGGAGAACAGCTGGAAACACCATATATTTT. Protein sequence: CASSQLGRTAGNTIYF.

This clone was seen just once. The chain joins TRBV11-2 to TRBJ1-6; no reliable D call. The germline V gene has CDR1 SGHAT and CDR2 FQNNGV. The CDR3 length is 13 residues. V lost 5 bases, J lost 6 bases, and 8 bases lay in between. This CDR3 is CASSLRFNSPLHF. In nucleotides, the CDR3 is TGTGCCAGCAGCCTTCGTTTTAATTCACCCCTCCACTTT.

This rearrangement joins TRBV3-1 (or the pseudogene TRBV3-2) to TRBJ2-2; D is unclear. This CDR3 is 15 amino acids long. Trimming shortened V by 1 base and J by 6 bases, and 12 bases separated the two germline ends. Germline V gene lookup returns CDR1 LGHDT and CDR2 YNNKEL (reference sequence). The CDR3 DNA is TGTGCCAGCAGCCAAGGCTTTCAGGTAGCCGGGGAGCTGTTTTTT. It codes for CASSQGFQVAGELFF.

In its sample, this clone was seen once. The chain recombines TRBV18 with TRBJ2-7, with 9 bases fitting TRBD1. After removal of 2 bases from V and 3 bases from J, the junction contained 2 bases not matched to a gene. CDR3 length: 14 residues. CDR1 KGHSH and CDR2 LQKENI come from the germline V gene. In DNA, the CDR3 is TGTGCCAGCTCACCAAGGACAGGGGACTACGAGCAGTACGTC. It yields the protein CASSPRTGDYEQYV.

The CDR3 reads CASSLKARGGDEQYF. The CDR3 DNA reads TGTGCCAGCAGCTTAAAGGCCAGGGGCGGTGACGAGCAGTACTTC. This rearrangement joins TRBV5-4 to TRBJ2-7, with a possible D match to TRBD1 (6 bases). Deletions cut 2 bases from V and 5 bases from J, with 17 bases between. CDR1 and CDR2 (germline): SGHNT, YYREEE (reference sequence). This CDR3 contains 15 residues.

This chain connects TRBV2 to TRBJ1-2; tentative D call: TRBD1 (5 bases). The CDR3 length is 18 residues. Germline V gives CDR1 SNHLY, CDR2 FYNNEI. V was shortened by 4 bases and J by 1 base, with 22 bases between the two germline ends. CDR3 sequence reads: CASSGQPPSTELNYGYTF. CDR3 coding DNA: TGTGCCAGCAGTGGTCAACCCCCTTCGACAGAGCTTAACTATGGCTACACCTTC.

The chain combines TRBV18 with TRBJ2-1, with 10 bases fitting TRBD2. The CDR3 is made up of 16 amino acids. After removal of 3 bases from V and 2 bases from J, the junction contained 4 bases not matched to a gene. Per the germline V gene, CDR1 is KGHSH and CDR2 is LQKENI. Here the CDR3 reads CASSPGLAIAYNEQFF. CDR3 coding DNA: TGTGCCAGCTCACCGGGACTAGCGATCGCCTACAATGAGCAGTTCTTC. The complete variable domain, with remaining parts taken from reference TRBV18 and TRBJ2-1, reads NAGVMQNPRHLVRRRGQEARLRCSPMKGHSHVYWYRQLPEEGLKFMVYLQKENIIDESGMPKERFSAEFPKEGPSILRIQQVVRGDSAAYFCASSPGLAIAYNEQFFGPGTRLTVL.

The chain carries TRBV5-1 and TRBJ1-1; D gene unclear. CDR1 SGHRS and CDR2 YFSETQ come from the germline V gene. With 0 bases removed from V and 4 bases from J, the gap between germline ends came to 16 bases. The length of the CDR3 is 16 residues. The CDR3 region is CASSLVVGARFTEAFF. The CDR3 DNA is TGCGCCAGCAGCTTGGTAGTTGGAGCAAGATTCACTGAAGCTTTCTTT. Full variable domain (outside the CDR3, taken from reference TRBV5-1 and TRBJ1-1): KAGVTQTPRYLIKTRGQQVTLSCSPISGHRSVSWYQQTPGQGLQFLFEYFSETQRNKGNFPGRFSGRQFSNSRSEMNVSTLELGDSALYLCASSLVVGARFTEAFFGQGTRLTVV.

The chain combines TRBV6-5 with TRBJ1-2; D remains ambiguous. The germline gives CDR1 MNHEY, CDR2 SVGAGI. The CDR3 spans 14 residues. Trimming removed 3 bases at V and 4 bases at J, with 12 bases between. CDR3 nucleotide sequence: TGTGCCAGCAGTTATCAACAGCCTTTCTATGGCTACACCTTC. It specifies CASSYQQPFYGYTF.